The rows below give T cell receptor beta chains drawn from one sample of a study of cytomegalovirus exposure and HLA in healthy donors. The repertoire was sequenced with immunoSEQ multiplex PCR; TCRdb's copy has only in-frame clones and lacks some. The table lists over 100,000 clones, roughly 91% of them singletons. Sequences were obtained from PBMCs. All receptors derive from a young man in good health and CMV-seronegative. Both conserved end residues are trimmed from each CDR3. D genes are given only for firm matches.

TRBD1,14,TRBJ1-1,TRBV4-1,ASSHRQGAGNTEAF
.,14,TRBJ1-1,TRBV4-1,ASSQDVRGGATEAF
TRBD1,13,TRBJ2-2,TRBV7-3,ASSLGQANTGELF
TRBD2,13,TRBJ2-1,TRBV5-6,ASSLAASGGDEQF
.,12,TRBJ1-2,TRBV5-6,ASSLDTGIRGYT
TRBD1,12,TRBJ2-7,TRBV7-3,ASSPGTGYHEQY
.,13,TRBJ2-5,TRBV5-1,ASSTDTGRGETQY
.,12,TRBJ2-5,TRBV7-9,ASSLGGVQETQY
.,15,TRBJ2-3,TRBV5-1,ASSLGSVGLGGDTQY
.,14,TRBJ2-7,TRBV7-9,ASSSLRGGGIYEQY
.,12,TRBJ1-4,TRBV21-1,ASREQGANEKLF
TRBD1,13,TRBJ1-4,TRBV5-1,ASSAGTGGGEKLF
TRBD1,14,TRBJ1-6,TRBV7-9,ASSPSGQGSNSPLH
TRBD1,13,TRBJ2-7,TRBV5-1,ASSLQGGSSYEQY
TRBD1,14,TRBJ1-4,TRBV13,ASSTGQGRRNEKLF
TRBD1,14,TRBJ2-7,TRBV14,ASSELSGTVSYEQY
TRBD1,14,TRBJ1-2,TRBV5-8,ASSHRGHRLNYGYT
.,8,TRBJ1-2,TRBV29-1,SVGQDGYT
.,14,TRBJ1-3,TRBV5-6,ASSPGHRSSGNTIY
.,12,TRBJ2-3,TRBV15,ATSSGPGADTQY
TRBD1,10,TRBJ1-5,TRBV10-2,ASRTGNQPQH
TRBD1,13,TRBJ1-6,TRBV28,ASSPQGRGNSPLH
TRBD2,11,TRBJ2-2,TRBV10-3,AILAGNTGELF
.,10,TRBJ2-7,TRBV7-2,ASSYRAYEQY
.,13,TRBJ2-7,TRBV7-9,ASTIGGSISYEQY
TRBD2,13,TRBJ2-7,TRBV5-1,ASPFRASGLYEQY
.,11,TRBJ2-2,TRBV5-1,ASSSRNTGELF
.,11,TRBJ2-7,TRBV7-9,ASRAPGLGEQY
TRBD1,14,TRBJ1-1,TRBV6-5,ASSFRRWTGHTEAF
.,11,TRBJ2-5,TRBV5-1,ASSSAYQETQY
TRBD1,11,TRBJ2-7,TRBV10-2,ASTDREAYEQY
TRBD2,14,TRBJ2-7,TRBV27,ASSPPGLAGAYEQY
.,10,TRBJ2-7,TRBV19,ASSIDSYEQY
.,12,TRBJ1-4,TRBV7-8,ASSFSGTNEKLF
TRBD1,13,TRBJ2-5,TRBV10-3,AISEGTGSQETQY
TRBD1,14,TRBJ1-4,TRBV5-6,ASSLYTGTGNEKLF
.,12,TRBJ1-4,TRBV28,ATGSGATGGKLF
.,13,TRBJ1-6,TRBV18,ASSQRQPYNSPLH
.,11,TRBJ2-2,TRBV6-4,ASSEGGAGELF
.,13,TRBJ2-1,TRBV29-1,SVAKHRDSYNEQF
.,11,TRBJ2-1,TRBV18,ASSPATYNEQF
TRBD2,13,TRBJ2-4,TRBV6-5,ASSYSRGGENIQY
TRBD2,14,TRBJ2-3,TRBV5-1,ASSSEVTSGTDTQY
.,12,TRBJ1-6,TRBV6-1,ASSPQAPRGPLH
.,12,TRBJ1-4,TRBV5-1,ASSIGGTNEKLF
TRBD1,13,TRBJ2-7,TRBV18,ASSARQGAALEQY
.,14,TRBJ2-1,TRBV4-2,ASSQERIPESLEQF
.,13,TRBJ1-1,TRBV5-6,ASIPGGALNTEAF
.,12,TRBJ1-1,TRBV7-9,ASSTHTGSTEAF
.,13,TRBJ2-1,TRBV6-1,ASTTGPSSYNEQF
.,14,TRBJ2-7,TRBV14,ASSQGGVRGTYEQY
TRBD2,13,TRBJ2-1,TRBV6-4,ASSDTSGGYNEQF